This T cell receptor (beta chain) was obtained from a study of Graves' ophthalmopathy and Graves' hyperthyroidism. The overall study: Hyperthyroidism qualified as stable when ophthalmopathy did not develop within 18 months of follow-up.

Additional autoimmune diseases, uncontrolled infections, pregnancy or lactation disqualified patients. Amplified TCR beta CDR3 regions were obtained using RNA transcripts as template. The workflow started with a first-round RT-PCR run with HTBI primers and then moved on to a second-round multiplex PCR. Each CDR3 protein is one row after TCRdb ran MiXCR on the multiplex PCR reads. The table includes around 1,200,000 distinct CDR3 sequences, about 35% detected once. The sample holds a few counts of this clonotype. The sequenced sample was peripheral blood or thyroid tissue (not recorded which). The origin of this receptor is an adult man with Graves' hyperthyroidism.

The CDR3 is CASSRGPPGLIPDEQYF. The CDR3 DNA sequence: TGTGCCAGTAGTAGGGGACCACCGGGACTGATCCCAGACGAGCAGTACTTC. The chain is built from TRBV19 and TRBJ2-7; D is possibly TRBD2 (6 bases). The V gene lost 4 bases and the J gene lost 5 bases, with 24 bases spanning the gap. From germline, CDR1 is LNHDA and CDR2 SQIVND (reference sequence). The CDR3 has 17 residues.